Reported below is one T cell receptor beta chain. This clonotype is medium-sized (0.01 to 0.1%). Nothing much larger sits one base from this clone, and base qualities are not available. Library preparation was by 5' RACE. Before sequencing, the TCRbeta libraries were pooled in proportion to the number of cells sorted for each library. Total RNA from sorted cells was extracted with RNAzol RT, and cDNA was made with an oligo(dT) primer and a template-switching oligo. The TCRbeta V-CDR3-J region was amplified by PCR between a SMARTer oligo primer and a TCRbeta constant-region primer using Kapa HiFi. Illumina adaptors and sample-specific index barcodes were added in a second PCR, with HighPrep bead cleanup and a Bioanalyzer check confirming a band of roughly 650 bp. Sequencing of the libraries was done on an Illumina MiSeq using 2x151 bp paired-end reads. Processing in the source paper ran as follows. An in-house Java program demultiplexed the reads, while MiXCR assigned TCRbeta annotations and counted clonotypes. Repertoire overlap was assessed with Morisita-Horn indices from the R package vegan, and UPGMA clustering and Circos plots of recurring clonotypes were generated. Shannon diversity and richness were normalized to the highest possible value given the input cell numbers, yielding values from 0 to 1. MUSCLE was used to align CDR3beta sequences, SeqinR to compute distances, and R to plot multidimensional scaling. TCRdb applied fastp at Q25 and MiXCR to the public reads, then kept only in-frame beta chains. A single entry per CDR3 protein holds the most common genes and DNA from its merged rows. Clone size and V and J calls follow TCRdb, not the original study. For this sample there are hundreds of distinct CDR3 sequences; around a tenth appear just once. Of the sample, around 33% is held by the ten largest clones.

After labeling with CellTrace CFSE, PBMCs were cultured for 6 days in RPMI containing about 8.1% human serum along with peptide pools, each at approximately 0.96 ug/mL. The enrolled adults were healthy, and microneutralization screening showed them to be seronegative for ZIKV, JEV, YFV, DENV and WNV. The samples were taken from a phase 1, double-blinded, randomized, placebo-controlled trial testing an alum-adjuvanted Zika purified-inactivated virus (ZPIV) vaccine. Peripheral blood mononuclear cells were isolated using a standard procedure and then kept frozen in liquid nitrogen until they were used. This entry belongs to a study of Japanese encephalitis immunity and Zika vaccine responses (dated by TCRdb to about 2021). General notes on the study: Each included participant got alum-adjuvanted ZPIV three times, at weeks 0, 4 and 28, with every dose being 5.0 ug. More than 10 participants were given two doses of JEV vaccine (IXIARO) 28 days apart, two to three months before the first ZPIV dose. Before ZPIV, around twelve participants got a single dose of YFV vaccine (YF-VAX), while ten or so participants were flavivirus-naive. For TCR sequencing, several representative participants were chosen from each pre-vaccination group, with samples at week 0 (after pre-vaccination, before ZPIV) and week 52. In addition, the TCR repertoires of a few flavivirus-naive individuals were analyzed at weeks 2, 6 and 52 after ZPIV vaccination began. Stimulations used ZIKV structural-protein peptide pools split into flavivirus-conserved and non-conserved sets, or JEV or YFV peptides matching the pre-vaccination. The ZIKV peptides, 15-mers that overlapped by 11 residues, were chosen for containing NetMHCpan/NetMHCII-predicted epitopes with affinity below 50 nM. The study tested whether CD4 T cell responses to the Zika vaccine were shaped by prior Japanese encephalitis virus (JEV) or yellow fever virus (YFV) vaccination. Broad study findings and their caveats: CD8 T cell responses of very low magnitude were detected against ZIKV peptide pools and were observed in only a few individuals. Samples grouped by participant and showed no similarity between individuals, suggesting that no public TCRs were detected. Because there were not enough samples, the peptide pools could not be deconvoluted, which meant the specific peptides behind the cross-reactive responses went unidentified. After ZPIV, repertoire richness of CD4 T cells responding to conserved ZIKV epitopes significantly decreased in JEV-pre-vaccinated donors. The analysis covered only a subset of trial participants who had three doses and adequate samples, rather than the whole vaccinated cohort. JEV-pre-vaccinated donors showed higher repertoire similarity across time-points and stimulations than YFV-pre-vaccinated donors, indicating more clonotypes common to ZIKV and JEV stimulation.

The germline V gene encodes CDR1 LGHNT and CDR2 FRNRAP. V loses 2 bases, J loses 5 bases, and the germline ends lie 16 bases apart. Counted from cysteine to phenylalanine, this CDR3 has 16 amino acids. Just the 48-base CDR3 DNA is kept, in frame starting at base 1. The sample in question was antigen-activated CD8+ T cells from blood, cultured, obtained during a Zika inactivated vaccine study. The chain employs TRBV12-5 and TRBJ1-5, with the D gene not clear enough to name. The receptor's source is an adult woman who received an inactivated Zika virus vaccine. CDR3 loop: CASGLLAGPSDQPQHF. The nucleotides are TGTGCTAGTGGTTTGCTAGCCGGGCCTTCGGATCAGCCCCAGCATTTT.